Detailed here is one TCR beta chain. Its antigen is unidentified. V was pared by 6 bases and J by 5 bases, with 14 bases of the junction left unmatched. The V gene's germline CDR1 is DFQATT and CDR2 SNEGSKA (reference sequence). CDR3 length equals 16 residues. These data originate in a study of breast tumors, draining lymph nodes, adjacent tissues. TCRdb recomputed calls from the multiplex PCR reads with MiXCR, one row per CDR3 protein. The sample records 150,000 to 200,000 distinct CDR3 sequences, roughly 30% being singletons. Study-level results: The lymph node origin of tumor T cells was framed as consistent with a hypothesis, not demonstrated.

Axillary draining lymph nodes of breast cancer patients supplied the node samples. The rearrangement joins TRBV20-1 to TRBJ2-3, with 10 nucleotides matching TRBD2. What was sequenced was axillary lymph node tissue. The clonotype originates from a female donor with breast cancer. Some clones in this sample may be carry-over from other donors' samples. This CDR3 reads CSAEGLAGESLDTQYF. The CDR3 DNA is TGCAGTGCGGAGGGGCTAGCGGGGGAGTCCTTAGATACGCAGTATTTT.